The 18 T cell receptor beta chains below were found in one sample sequenced in a study of cytomegalovirus exposure and HLA in healthy donors. PCR amplification relied on 60 Vbeta primers (plus 13 Jbeta primers). Assay: immunoSEQ multiplex PCR; the TCRdb copy retains only in-frame clones and omits some. The repertoire holds approximately 190,000 clones, with around four fifths as singletons. The sequencing input was PBMCs. The receptors come from a man in his forties in good health and CMV-seropositive.

The chain uses TRBV27 and TRBJ2-7, with 10 nucleotides matching TRBD1. The germline gives CDR1 MNHEY, CDR2 SMNVEV (reference sequence). J lost 3 bases, V lost 6 bases, and 5 bases had no gene match. The CDR3 consists of 14 residues. CDR3 sequence (DNA): TGTGCCAGCAGGCGGGGACAGGGGAACTACGAGCAGTACTTC. This translates into CASRRGQGNYEQYF.

This chain joins TRBV11-2 and TRBJ2-2; D gene ambiguous. V was trimmed by 1 base and J by 1 base, leaving 10 bases between them. Per the germline V gene, CDR1 is SGHAT and CDR2 is FQNNGV. This CDR3 spans 16 amino acids. Here the CDR3 reads CASSLGVLLNTGELFF. The CDR3, as DNA: TGTGCCAGCAGCTTAGGTGTACTTTTGAACACCGGGGAGCTGTTTTTT. Variable domain in full (rest from reference TRBV11-2 and TRBJ2-2): EAGVAQSPRYKIIEKRQSVAFWCNPISGHATLYWYQQILGQGPKLLIQFQNNGVVDDSQLPKDRFSAERLKGVDSTLKIQPAKLEDSAVYLCASSLGVLLNTGELFFGEGSRLTVL.

The rearrangement joins TRBV9 to TRBJ1-1, with D perhaps matching TRBD1 (6 bases). The CDR3 has 15 residues. Germline values: CDR1 SGDLS, CDR2 YYNGEE. The ends were cut back, 6 bases at V and 4 bases at J, with 19 bases in the middle. The CDR3: CASTFLRGGATEAFF. DNA for the CDR3: TGTGCCAGCACCTTCCTGAGAGGGGGTGCCACTGAAGCTTTCTTT.

The V gene is TRBV7-8, the J gene TRBJ1-3; 7 bases match TRBD1. Germline V CDR1 and CDR2: SGHVS, FQNEAQ. J was trimmed by 4 bases and V by 5 bases; bases with no gene match: 5. The CDR3 sequence is 14 residues long. The CDR3 here is CASSVGTAGNTIYF. CDR3 nucleotides: TGTGCCAGCAGCGTCGGGACAGCAGGAAACACCATATATTTT.

The rearrangement joins TRBV6-1 to TRBJ2-3; D unclear. V lost 10 bases and J lost 4, with 15 bases in between. CDR3 length: 13 amino acids. CDR1 and CDR2 from the germline V gene are MNHNS and SASEGT. In DNA form, the CDR3 reads TGTGCCATCCCTTCTAGTGTTCCAGATACGCAGTATTTT. Translation gives CAIPSSVPDTQYF.

This clone showed up just once. V gene TRBV9 combines with J gene TRBJ1-1; 10 bases agree with TRBD1. The CDR3 length is 15 residues. With V trimmed by 4 bases and J by 5 bases, 8 bases remained unmatched. The germline V gene encodes CDR1 SGDLS and CDR2 YYNGEE. The CDR3 is CASSRDRGLGTEAFF. CDR3 nucleotides: TGTGCCAGCAGCCGGGACAGGGGTTTGGGGACTGAAGCTTTCTTT.

This chain links TRBV11-2 with TRBJ2-1; D is unresolved. This CDR3 is 15 amino acids long. V shed 1 base and J shed 2 bases, with 9 bases lying between them. Germline V lookup: CDR1 SGHAT, CDR2 FQNNGV. The CDR3 is CASSLGATAYNEQFF. CDR3 DNA: TGTGCCAGCAGCTTAGGGGCAACTGCCTACAATGAGCAGTTCTTC.

For this clone: At the DNA level, this CDR3 is encoded by other sequences in the same sample as well. The rearrangement links TRBV20-1 to TRBJ1-2; TRBD1 matches 8 bases. This CDR3 is built from 11 residues. The ends lost 6 bases at V and 8 bases at J; junction bases unmatched: 5. Germline V lookup: CDR1 DFQATT, CDR2 SNEGSKA (reference sequence). CDR3: CSARTGYGYTF. CDR3 nucleotides: TGCAGTGCCCGGACAGGGTACGGCTACACCTTC.

The V gene is TRBV7-2, the J gene TRBJ2-7; 9 bases are shared with TRBD2. V lost 0 bases, J lost 7 bases, and 4 bases stayed unmatched. Germline V gene lookup returns CDR1 SGHTA and CDR2 FQGNSA. The CDR3 totals 14 residues. CDR3 sequence: CASSLASGRGEQYF. CDR3 DNA sequence: TGTGCCAGCAGCTTAGCTAGCGGGAGAGGGGAGCAGTACTTC.

The chain links TRBV5-4 to TRBJ1-2; TRBD1 matches 8 bases. With 4 bases clipped from V and 7 bases from J, the junction kept 12 bases outside the gene matches. Looked up from germline, CDR1 is SGHNT and CDR2 is YYREEE (reference sequence). The CDR3 has 15 amino acids. The CDR3 DNA reads as TGTGCCAGCAGCAGCCTATTACAGGGGGGAGTTGGCTACACCTTC. Translated: CASSSLLQGGVGYTF.

This chain links TRBV12-5 with TRBJ1-2; the D is unclear. V was pared by 0 bases and J by 1 base, with 9 bases between. The CDR3 sequence is 15 residues long. Germline lookup yields CDR1 LGHNT and CDR2 FRNRAP. The CDR3, as DNA: TGTGCTAGTGGTTTGGTACGGGAGATTAACTATGGCTACACCTTC. Translated, it gives CASGLVREINYGYTF.

V gene TRBV7-2 combines with J gene TRBJ1-1; the match to TRBD1 covers 8 bases. Germline CDR1 and CDR2: SGHTA and FQGNSA. V lost 1 base and J lost 0; bases outside the gene matches: 10. The CDR3 is made up of 18 amino acids. The CDR3 region is CASSLGKIGTGVNTEAFF. The CDR3 DNA is TGTGCCAGCAGCTTAGGGAAAATCGGGACAGGAGTGAACACTGAAGCTTTCTTT.

This rearrangement joins TRBV9 to TRBJ2-1; the D gene is possibly TRBD2 (6 bases). There are 15 residues in the CDR3. The V gene lost 3 bases and the J gene lost 5 bases, with 15 bases spanning the gap. Germline CDR1 is SGDLS and CDR2 is YYNGEE. CDR3 protein: CASSARDLRNNEQFF. CDR3 nucleotide sequence: TGTGCCAGCAGCGCCCGGGACTTGCGAAACAATGAGCAGTTCTTC.

The chain has TRBV18 and TRBJ2-5; 8 bases match TRBD1. This CDR3 region has 16 residues. Germline assignment: CDR1 KGHSH and CDR2 LQKENI. V trimming: 0 bases; J trimming: 5 bases; junction bases outside the gene matches: 8. The CDR3 protein is CASSPPSGGADETQYF. In nucleotides, the CDR3 is TGTGCCAGCTCACCACCTTCAGGGGGCGCGGATGAGACCCAGTACTTC.

The chain has TRBV2 and TRBJ2-1, with 8 bases identical to TRBD2. There are 16 residues in the CDR3. The junction had 8 bases not matched to a gene; V was cut back by 3 bases and J by 4 bases. The germline CDR1 and CDR2 sequences are SNHLY and FYNNEI. CDR3 in DNA: TGTGCCAGCAGTGATAGGGGACTAGGATTTTACAATGAGCAGTTCTTC. Protein product: CASSDRGLGFYNEQFF.

The chain carries TRBV15 and TRBJ2-3, with 7 bases fitting TRBD1. V gave up 1 base and J gave up 4 bases; unmatched junction bases: 8. Germline values: CDR1 LNHNV, CDR2 YYDKDF (reference sequence). The CDR3 runs 16 residues. In DNA, the CDR3 is TGTGCCACCAGCAGAGGAGGACAGGTTCTTTCAGATACGCAGTATTTT. Translating gives CATSRGGQVLSDTQYF.

This rearrangement joins TRBV6-5 to TRBJ1-5; 8 positions match TRBD1. The CDR3 covers 14 residues. The J segment lost 9 bases and the V segment lost 6 bases, leaving 10 bases of the junction unmatched. Germline loops: CDR1 MNHEY, CDR2 SVGAGI. The chain's CDR3 is CASSIKQGVRPQHF. Here the CDR3 DNA reads TGTGCCAGCAGCATTAAACAGGGGGTGCGGCCCCAGCATTTT.

Points on this clone: This CDR3 is also generated by other DNA sequences in the sample. The V and J genes are TRBV7-6 and TRBJ2-7; TRBD1 agrees at 9 bases. V trimming: 0 bases; J trimming: 2 bases; junction bases outside the gene matches: 2. Germline values: CDR1 SGHVS, CDR2 FNYEAQ. The CDR3 sequence is 15 residues long. The CDR3 DNA reads as TGTGCCAGCAGCTTAGCGGGACAGGGAGCCTACGAGCAGTACTTC. Its protein is CASSLAGQGAYEQYF.